This TCR beta chain was sequenced for a study of Graves' ophthalmopathy and Graves' hyperthyroidism. Regarding the study as a whole: Blood shared most expanded thyroid clonotypes above 0.001 frequency.

CDR1 is MDHEN, CDR2 SYDVKM, per germline. This CDR3 comprises 14 residues. Trimming pared 5 bases from V and 0 bases from J, leaving 11 bases between. Amplification targeted the TCR beta CDR3 regions, with RNA transcripts as the source material. Scientists carried out first-round RT-PCR using HTBI primers and then a second-round multiplex PCR. Via MiXCR, TCRdb re-called the multiplex PCR reads, giving one row per CDR3 protein. The sample holds fewer than 650,000 distinct CDR3 sequences, 22% seen once. The PBMC fraction was derived from under 11 ml of fresh peripheral blood. Of note for this clonotype: Its specificity is not known.

The chain combines TRBV28 with TRBJ2-7; no reliable D call. The sequence was obtained from a woman aged 18-35 years with stable Graves' hyperthyroidism. Some clones in this sample may be carry-over from other donors' samples. The sample consisted of peripheral blood. The CDR3 is CASSTPSSSYEQYF. The CDR3 bases are TGTGCCAGCAGTACTCCCTCCAGCTCCTACGAGCAGTACTTC.